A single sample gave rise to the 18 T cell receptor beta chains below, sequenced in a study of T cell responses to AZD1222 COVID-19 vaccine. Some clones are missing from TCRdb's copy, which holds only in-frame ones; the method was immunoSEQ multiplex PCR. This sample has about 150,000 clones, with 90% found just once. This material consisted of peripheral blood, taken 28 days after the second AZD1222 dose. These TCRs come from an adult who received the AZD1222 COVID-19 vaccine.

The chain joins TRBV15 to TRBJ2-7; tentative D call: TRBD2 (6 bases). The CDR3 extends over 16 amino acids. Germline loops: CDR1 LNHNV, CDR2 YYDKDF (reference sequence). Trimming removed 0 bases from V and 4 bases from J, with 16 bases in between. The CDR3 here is CATSREKGGISYEQYF. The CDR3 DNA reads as TGTGCCACCAGCAGAGAGAAGGGCGGGATTAGTTACGAGCAGTACTTC. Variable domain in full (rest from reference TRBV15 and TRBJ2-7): DAMVIQNPRYQVTQFGKPVTLSCSQTLNHNVMYWYQQKSSQAPKLLFHYYDKDFNNEADTPDNFQSRRPNTSFCFLDIRSPGLGDTAMYLCATSREKGGISYEQYFGPGTRLTVT.

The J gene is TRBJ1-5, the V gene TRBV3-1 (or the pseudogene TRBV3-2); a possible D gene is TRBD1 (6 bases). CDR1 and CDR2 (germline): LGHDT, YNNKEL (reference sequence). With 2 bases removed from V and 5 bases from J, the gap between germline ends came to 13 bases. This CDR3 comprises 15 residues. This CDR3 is CASSQSWDNYQPQHF. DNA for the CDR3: TGTGCCAGCAGCCAAAGCTGGGACAACTATCAGCCCCAGCATTTT.

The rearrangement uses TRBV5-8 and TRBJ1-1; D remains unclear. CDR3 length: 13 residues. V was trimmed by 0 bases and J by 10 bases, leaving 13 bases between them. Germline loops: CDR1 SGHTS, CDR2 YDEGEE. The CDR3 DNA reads TGTGCCAGCAGCTTGGCCGGCGGATTCGGAGCTTTCTTT. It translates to CASSLAGGFGAFF.

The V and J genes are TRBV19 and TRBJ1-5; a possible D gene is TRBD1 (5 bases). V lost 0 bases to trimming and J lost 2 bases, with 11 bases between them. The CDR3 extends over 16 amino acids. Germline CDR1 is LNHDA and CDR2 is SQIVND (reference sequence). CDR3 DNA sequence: TGTGCCAGTAGTATAGAGGGGCGAATGGGCAATCAGCCCCAGCATTTT. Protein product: CASSIEGRMGNQPQHF.

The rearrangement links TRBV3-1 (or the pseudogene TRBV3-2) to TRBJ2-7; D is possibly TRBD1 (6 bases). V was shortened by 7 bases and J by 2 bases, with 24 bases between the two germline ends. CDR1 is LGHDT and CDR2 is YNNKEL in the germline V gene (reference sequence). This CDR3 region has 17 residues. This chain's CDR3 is CASTLGAGRGLPYEQYF. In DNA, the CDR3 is TGTGCCAGCACCTTAGGGGCCGGCAGGGGCCTCCCCTACGAGCAGTACTTC.

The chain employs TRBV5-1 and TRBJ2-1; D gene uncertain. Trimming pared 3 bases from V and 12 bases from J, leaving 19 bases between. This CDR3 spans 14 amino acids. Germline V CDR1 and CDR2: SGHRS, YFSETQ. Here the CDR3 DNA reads TGCGCCAGCAGCTCCTCTCTCCGTGCCTATGCGCAGTTCTTC. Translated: CASSSSLRAYAQFF.

The CDR3 is CASSAGQGAPDTQYF. The CDR3 coding sequence is TGCGCCAGCAGTGCGGGACAGGGGGCCCCAGATACGCAGTATTTT. V is TRBV5-1 and J is TRBJ2-3, with 12 nucleotides matching TRBD1. With 5 bases clipped from V and 4 bases from J, the junction kept 5 bases outside the gene matches. Germline CDR1 reads SGHRS; CDR2 reads YFSETQ. The CDR3 runs to 15 residues.

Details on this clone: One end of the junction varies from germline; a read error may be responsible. CDR3 DNA: TGTGCCAGCAGCTTTGCCAGTCCCTGGGACCAGGGAATCTTC. Protein sequence: CASSFASPWDQGIF. The chain is built from TRBV11-2 and TRBJ1-2; possibly TRBD1 for D (5 bases). In germline, CDR1 is SGHAT, CDR2 FQNNGV. The CDR3 has 14 amino acids.

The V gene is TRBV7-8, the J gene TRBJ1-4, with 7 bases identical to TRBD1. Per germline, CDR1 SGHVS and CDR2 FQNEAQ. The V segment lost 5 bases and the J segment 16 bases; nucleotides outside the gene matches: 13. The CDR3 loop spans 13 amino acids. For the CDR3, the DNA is TGTGCCAGCAGCCGAGAGACAGGGTCTCGGCGGTTTTTT. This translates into CASSRETGSRRFF.

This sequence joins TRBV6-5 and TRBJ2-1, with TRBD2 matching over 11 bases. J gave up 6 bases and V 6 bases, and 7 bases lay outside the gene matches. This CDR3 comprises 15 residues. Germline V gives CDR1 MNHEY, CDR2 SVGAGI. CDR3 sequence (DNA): TGTGCCAGCAGGGAGATAGCGGGAGGGCTCAATGAGCAGTTCTTC. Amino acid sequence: CASREIAGGLNEQFF.

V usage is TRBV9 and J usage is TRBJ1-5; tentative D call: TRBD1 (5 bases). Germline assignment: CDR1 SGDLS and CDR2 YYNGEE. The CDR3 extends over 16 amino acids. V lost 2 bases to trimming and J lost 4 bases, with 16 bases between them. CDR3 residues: CASSVGPDLRNQPQHF. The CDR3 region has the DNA TGTGCCAGCAGCGTGGGGCCCGACCTAAGGAATCAGCCCCAGCATTTT.

This chain's CDR3 is CASSLRAGPVGQETQYF. The CDR3 DNA reads as TGTGCCAGCAGCTTACGCGCGGGGCCGGTTGGGCAAGAGACCCAGTACTTC. V usage is TRBV3-1 (or the pseudogene TRBV3-2) and J usage is TRBJ2-5; D may be TRBD2 (6 bases). The CDR3 is 17 amino acids. V lost 5 bases and J 2 bases, leaving 21 bases between the germline ends. Germline V gives CDR1 LGHDT, CDR2 YNNKEL (reference sequence).

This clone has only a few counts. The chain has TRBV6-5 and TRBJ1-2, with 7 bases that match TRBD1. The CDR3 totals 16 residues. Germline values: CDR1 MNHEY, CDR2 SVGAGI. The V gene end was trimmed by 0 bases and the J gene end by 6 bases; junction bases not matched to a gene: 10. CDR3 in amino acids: CASSYSPGGGGDGYTF. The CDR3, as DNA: TGTGCCAGCAGTTACTCACCAGGGGGAGGCGGTGATGGCTACACCTTC.

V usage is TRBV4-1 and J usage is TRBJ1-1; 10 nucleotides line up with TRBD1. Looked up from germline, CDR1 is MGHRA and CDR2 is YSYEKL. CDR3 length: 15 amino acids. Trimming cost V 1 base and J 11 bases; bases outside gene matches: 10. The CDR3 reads CASSQVYGQGERAFF. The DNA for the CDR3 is TGCGCCAGCAGCCAAGTCTATGGACAGGGGGAACGGGCTTTCTTT.

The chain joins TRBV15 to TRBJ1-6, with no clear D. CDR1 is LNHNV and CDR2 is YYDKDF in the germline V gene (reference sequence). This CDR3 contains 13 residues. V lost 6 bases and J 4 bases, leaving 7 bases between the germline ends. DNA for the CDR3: TGTGCCACCAGGTCAGATTATAATTCACCCCTCCACTTT. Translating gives CATRSDYNSPLHF.

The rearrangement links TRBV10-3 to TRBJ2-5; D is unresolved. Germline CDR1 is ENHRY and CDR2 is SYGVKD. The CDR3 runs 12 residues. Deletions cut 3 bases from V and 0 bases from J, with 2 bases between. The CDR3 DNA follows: TGTGCCATCAGTGACAACCAAGAGACCCAGTACTTC. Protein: CAISDNQETQYF.

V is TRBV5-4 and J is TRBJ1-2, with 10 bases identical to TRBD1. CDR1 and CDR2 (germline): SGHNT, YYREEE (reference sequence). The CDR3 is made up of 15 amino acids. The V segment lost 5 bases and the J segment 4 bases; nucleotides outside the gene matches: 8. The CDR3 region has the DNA TGTGCCAGCAGTTATCGACAGGGGGCCAGCTATGGCTACACCTTC. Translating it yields CASSYRQGASYGYTF.

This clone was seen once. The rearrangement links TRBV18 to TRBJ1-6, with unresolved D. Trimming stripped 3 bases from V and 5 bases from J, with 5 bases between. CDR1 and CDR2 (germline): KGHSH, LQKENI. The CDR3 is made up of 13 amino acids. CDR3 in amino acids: CASSPHDNSPLHF. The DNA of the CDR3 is TGTGCCAGCTCACCCCACGATAATTCACCCCTCCACTTT.